These T cell receptor beta chains were read from a single sample in a study of glioma-infiltrating T cells. Each CDR3 protein gets one entry after TCRdb re-called the multiplex PCR reads with MiXCR. The data show 6,000 or so distinct CDR3 sequences, about 28% seen once. The material sequenced was glioma tissue, nonneoplastic brain tissue, or PBMCs (not recorded which). All receptors come from a human donor with low-grade glioma or glioblastoma, undergoing nonglioma brain surgery, or in good health (not recorded which). Each CDR3 is given with its conserved first and last residue. Fields, in order: clone size, J gene, D gene, V gene, CDR3 protein, CDR3 DNA. The D gene is left open where the match is weak. Some rows have no size entry. The others give once, few or many, or a class for an expanded clone.

size: once
J: TRBJ1-2
D: TRBD1
V: TRBV27
CDR3: CASSTSSGTGGGYTF
DNA: TGTGCCAGCAGTACTTCAAGCGGGACAGGGGGCGGCTACACCTTC

size: many
J: TRBJ2-3
D: -
V: TRBV18
CDR3: CASSFPGTQYF
DNA: TGTGCCAGCTCGTTCCCGGGAACGCAGTATTTT

size: many
J: TRBJ2-1
D: -
V: TRBV12-5
CDR3: CASALDSPSYEQFF
DNA: TGTGCTAGTGCCTTGGACAGCCCAAGCTATGAGCAGTTCTTC

size: medium-sized
J: TRBJ1-5
D: -
V: TRBV20-1
CDR3: CSARLLDNQPQHF
DNA: TGCAGTGCTAGACTTCTGGACAATCAGCCCCAGCATTTT

size: large
J: TRBJ2-7
D: TRBD2
V: TRBV27
CDR3: CASSKASGRGYEQYF
DNA: TGTGCCAGCAGTAAAGCTAGCGGGAGAGGGTACGAGCAGTACTTC

size: large
J: TRBJ2-5
D: -
V: TRBV20-1
CDR3: CSARVEETQYF
DNA: TGCAGTGCTAGAGTAGAGGAGACCCAGTACTTC

size: many
J: TRBJ2-1
D: -
V: TRBV30
CDR3: CAWSVKPGDYNEQFF
DNA: TGTGCCTGGAGTGTAAAGCCAGGGGACTACAATGAGCAGTTCTTC

size: many
J: TRBJ2-1
D: -
V: TRBV4-3
CDR3: CASSRDSGMALGGQFF
DNA: TGCGCCAGCAGCCGTGATTCAGGGATGGCCCTGGGTGGGCAGTTCTTC

size: -
J: TRBJ2-2
D: -
V: TRBV12-3/TRBV12-4
CDR3: CASSHKRGETGELFF
DNA: TGTGCCAGCAGCCACAAGAGGGGCGAAACCGGGGAGCTGTTTTTT

size: -
J: TRBJ1-2
D: TRBD1
V: TRBV12-3/TRBV12-4
CDR3: CASCPTGGNYNYTF
DNA: TGTGCCAGCTGCCCAACAGGGGGCAACTATAACTACACCTTC

size: medium-sized
J: TRBJ2-5
D: -
V: TRBV7-2
CDR3: CASSRDQVQETQYF
DNA: TGTGCCAGCAGCCGCGACCAGGTCCAAGAGACCCAGTACTTC

size: many
J: TRBJ2-1
D: TRBD1
V: TRBV14
CDR3: CASRTLGQADNEQFF
DNA: TGTGCCAGCAGAACCTTGGGACAGGCCGACAATGAGCAGTTCTTC

size: medium-sized
J: TRBJ1-1
D: -
V: TRBV6-2/TRBV6-3
CDR3: CASSRAGKAFF
DNA: TGTGCCAGCAGCAGGGCGGGAAAAGCTTTCTTT

size: -
J: TRBJ2-2
D: -
V: TRBV29-1
CDR3: CSVSTVGSGELFF
DNA: TGCAGCGTTTCCACGGTGGGATCCGGGGAGCTGTTTTTT

size: medium-sized
J: TRBJ2-1
D: -
V: TRBV24-1
CDR3: CATSDLSGPSSYNEQFF
DNA: TGTGCCACCAGTGATTTAAGCGGGCCCAGCTCCTACAATGAGCAGTTCTTC